Listed here are 10 T cell receptor beta chains from one sample, sequenced in a study of cytomegalovirus exposure and HLA in healthy donors. The PCR had 60 Vbeta and 13 Jbeta primers. Some clones are missing from TCRdb's copy, which holds only in-frame ones; the method was immunoSEQ multiplex PCR. The table records 200,000 to 250,000 clones, around 80% of them present only once. The sequenced sample consisted of PBMCs. The receptor source for this set is a woman aged 55-69 years in good health and CMV-seropositive.

The chain uses TRBV7-2 and TRBJ2-1, with 10 nucleotides matching TRBD2. The CDR3 is made up of 15 amino acids. V trimming: 3 bases; J trimming: 3 bases; junction bases outside the gene matches: 2. The germline CDR1 and CDR2 sequences are SGHTA and FQGNSA. CDR3 in DNA: TGTGCCAGCAGCTTGGGGACTAGCGTCTACAATGAGCAGTTCTTC. The encoded protein is CASSLGTSVYNEQFF.

The chain joins TRBV7-2 to TRBJ1-1, with D possibly TRBD1 on 6 matching bases. Germline CDR1 is SGHTA and CDR2 is FQGNSA. The CDR3 spans 12 residues. V was pared by 5 bases and J by 10 bases, with 14 bases between. The CDR3 DNA reads TGTGCCAGCAGCATTACAGGGAATCCAGCTTTCTTT. It yields the protein CASSITGNPAFF.

The V and J genes are TRBV7-6 and TRBJ2-5; D unresolved. Germline loops: CDR1 SGHVS, CDR2 FNYEAQ. The CDR3 spans 12 residues. With 2 bases removed from V and 4 bases from J, the gap between germline ends came to 5 bases. CDR3 bases: TGTGCCAGCAGCTTATCCCGAGAGACCCAGTACTTC. It is translated as CASSLSRETQYF.

The chain employs TRBV30 and TRBJ1-3; D not resolved. CDR3 length equals 14 residues. Per germline, CDR1 GTSNPN and CDR2 SVGIG (reference sequence). The V end lost 3 bases, the J end lost 0 bases, and 9 bases lay between the germline ends. The CDR3 bases are TGTGCCTGGAGGGTGGGAGTCTCTGGAAACACCATATATTTT. Translating gives CAWRVGVSGNTIYF.

The gene calls are TRBV28 and TRBJ1-2; weak D call: TRBD1 (6 bases). Germline CDR1 MDHEN, CDR2 SYDVKM. The CDR3 covers 14 residues. V shed 4 bases and J shed 1 base, with 10 bases lying between them. Here the CDR3 reads CASSSGQINYGYTF. The CDR3 DNA is TGTGCCAGCAGTTCCGGACAGATTAACTATGGCTACACCTTC.

The chain is built from TRBV15 and TRBJ2-7; D is uncertain. This CDR3 is built from 15 residues. Germline V gene lookup returns CDR1 LNHNV and CDR2 YYDKDF (reference sequence). V was trimmed by 0 bases and J by 2 bases, leaving 11 bases between them. Here the CDR3 DNA reads TGTGCCACCAGCAGAGAAGTAACCGGTACCTACGAGCAGTACTTC. As protein: CATSREVTGTYEQYF.

The chain has TRBV7-9 and TRBJ2-7; 7 positions agree with TRBD1. CDR1 SEHNR and CDR2 FQNEAQ come from the germline V gene (reference sequence). V lost 8 bases to trimming and J lost 3 bases; unmatched junction nucleotides: 4. The CDR3 is 12 residues long. The CDR3 bases are TGTGCCAGCCCCGACAGGGTCTACGAGCAGTACTTC. Translating gives CASPDRVYEQYF.

This clone has more than one count but fewer than ten. The chain uses TRBV5-4 and TRBJ2-7; TRBD1 matches at 8 bases. Germline V CDR1 and CDR2: SGHNT, YYREEE (reference sequence). The CDR3 is 15 amino acids. V lost 4 bases and J lost 2; bases outside the gene matches: 8. The CDR3 loop is CASSPGQGRPYEQYF. The CDR3 DNA follows: TGTGCCAGCAGCCCTGGACAGGGAAGGCCCTACGAGCAGTACTTC.

This chain joins TRBV2 and TRBJ2-2, with 7 bases identical to TRBD2. Germline CDR1 SNHLY, CDR2 FYNNEI. CDR3 length: 13 amino acids. V trimming: 7 bases; J trimming: 6 bases; junction bases outside the gene matches: 5. The CDR3 is CASTLRESGELFF. The CDR3 DNA follows: TGTGCCAGCACCTTGCGGGAGTCCGGGGAGCTGTTTTTT. The entire variable domain, with the rest obtained from reference TRBV2 and TRBJ2-2, is as follows: EPEVTQTPSHQVTQMGQEVILRCVPISNHLYFYWYRQILGQKVEFLVSFYNNEISEKSEIFDDQFSVERPDGSNFTLKIRSTKLEDSAMYFCASTLRESGELFFGEGSRLTVL.

V usage is TRBV28 and J usage is TRBJ2-2; 7 bases line up with TRBD1. The J segment lost 0 bases and the V segment lost 1 base, leaving 2 bases of the junction unmatched. CDR1 is MDHEN and CDR2 is SYDVKM in the germline V gene. This CDR3 region has 16 residues. CDR3 protein: CASSLYRGPNTGELFF. CDR3 nucleotides: TGTGCCAGCAGTTTATACAGGGGACCGAACACCGGGGAGCTGTTTTTT.